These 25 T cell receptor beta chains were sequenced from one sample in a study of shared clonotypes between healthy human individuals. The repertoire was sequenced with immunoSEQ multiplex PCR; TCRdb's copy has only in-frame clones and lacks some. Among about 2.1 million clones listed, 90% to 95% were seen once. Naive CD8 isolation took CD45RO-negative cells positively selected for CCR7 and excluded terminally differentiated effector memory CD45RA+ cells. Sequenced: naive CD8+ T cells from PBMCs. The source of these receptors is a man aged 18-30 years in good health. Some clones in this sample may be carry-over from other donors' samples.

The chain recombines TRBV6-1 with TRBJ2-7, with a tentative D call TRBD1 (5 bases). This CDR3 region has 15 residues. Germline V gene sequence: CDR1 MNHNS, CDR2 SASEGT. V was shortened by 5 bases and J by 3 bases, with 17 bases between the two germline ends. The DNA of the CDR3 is TGTGCCAGCAGTCAAAGAATAGGACAACTCTACGAGCAGTACTTC. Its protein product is CASSQRIGQLYEQYF.

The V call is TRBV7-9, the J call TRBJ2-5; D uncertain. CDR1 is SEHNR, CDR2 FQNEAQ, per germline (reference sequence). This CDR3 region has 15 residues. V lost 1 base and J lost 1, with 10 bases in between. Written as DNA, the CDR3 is TGTGCCAGCAGCTTAGTCGCAGGAGCCCAAGAGACCCAGTACTTC. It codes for CASSLVAGAQETQYF.

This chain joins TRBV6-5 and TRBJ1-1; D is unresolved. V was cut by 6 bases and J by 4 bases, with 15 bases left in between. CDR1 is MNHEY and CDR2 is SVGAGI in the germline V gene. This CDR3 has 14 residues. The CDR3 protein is CASRVLAESTEAFF. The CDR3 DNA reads TGTGCCAGCAGAGTTCTGGCAGAGAGCACTGAAGCTTTCTTT.

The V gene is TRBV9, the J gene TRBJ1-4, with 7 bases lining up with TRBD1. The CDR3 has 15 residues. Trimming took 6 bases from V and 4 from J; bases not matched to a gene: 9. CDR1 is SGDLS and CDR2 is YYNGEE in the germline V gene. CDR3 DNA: TGTGCCAGCAACGGCGACGGGACAGTTAATGAAAAACTGTTTTTT. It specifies CASNGDGTVNEKLFF. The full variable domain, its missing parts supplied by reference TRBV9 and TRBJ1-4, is DSGVTQTPKHLITATGQRVTLRCSPRSGDLSVYWYQQSLDQGLQFLIQYYNGEERAKGNILERFSAQQFPDLHSELNLSSLELGDSALYFCASNGDGTVNEKLFFGSGTQLSVL.

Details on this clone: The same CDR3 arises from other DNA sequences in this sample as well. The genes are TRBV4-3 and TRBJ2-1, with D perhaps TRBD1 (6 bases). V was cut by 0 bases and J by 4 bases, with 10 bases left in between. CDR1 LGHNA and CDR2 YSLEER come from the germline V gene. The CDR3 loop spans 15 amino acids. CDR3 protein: CASSQDTGTYNEQFF. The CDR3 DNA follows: TGCGCCAGCAGCCAAGATACCGGGACATACAATGAGCAGTTCTTC.

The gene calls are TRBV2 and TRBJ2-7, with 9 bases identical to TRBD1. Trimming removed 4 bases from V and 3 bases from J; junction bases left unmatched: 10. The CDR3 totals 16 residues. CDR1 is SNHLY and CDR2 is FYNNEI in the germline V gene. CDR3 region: CASSAPRDRAVYEQYF. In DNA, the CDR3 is TGTGCCAGCAGTGCGCCGAGGGACAGGGCAGTCTACGAGCAGTACTTC.

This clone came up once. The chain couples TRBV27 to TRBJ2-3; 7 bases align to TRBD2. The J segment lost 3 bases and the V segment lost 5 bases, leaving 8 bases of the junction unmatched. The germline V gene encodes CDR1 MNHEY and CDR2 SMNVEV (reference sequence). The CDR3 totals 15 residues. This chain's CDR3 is CASSPAGPLTDTQYF. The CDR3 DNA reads TGTGCCAGCAGTCCAGCGGGACCCTTAACAGATACGCAGTATTTT.

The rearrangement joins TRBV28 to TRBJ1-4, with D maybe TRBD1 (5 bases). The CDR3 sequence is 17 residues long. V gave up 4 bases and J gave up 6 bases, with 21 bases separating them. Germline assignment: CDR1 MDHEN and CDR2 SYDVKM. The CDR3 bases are TGTGCCAGCAGTTCCCCCCTGCGTGGGGGAGAGGATGAAAAACTGTTTTTT. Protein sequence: CASSSPLRGGEDEKLFF. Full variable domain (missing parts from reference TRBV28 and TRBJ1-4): DVKVTQSSRYLVKRTGEKVFLECVQDMDHENMFWYRQDPGLGLRLIYFSYDVKMKEKGDIPEGYSVSREKKERFSLILESASTNQTSMYLCASSSPLRGGEDEKLFFGSGTQLSVL.

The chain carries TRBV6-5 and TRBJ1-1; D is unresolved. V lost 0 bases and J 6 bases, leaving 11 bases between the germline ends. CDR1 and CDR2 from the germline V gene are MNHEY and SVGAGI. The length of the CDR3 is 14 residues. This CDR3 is CASSYSQESPEAFF. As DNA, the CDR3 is TGTGCCAGCAGTTACTCCCAGGAGAGTCCTGAAGCTTTCTTT.

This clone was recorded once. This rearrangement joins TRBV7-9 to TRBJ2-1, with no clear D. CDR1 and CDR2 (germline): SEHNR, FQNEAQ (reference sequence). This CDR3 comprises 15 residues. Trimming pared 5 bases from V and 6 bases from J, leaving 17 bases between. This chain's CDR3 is CASSRPQLLGNEQFF. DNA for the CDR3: TGTGCCAGCAGCCGGCCCCAGCTCCTTGGCAATGAGCAGTTCTTC.

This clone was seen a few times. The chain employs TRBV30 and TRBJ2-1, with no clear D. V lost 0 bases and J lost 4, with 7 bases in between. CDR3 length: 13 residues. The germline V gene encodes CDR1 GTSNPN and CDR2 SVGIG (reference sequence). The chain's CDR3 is CAWSVTEYNEQFF. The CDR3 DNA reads TGTGCCTGGAGTGTTACTGAATACAATGAGCAGTTCTTC.

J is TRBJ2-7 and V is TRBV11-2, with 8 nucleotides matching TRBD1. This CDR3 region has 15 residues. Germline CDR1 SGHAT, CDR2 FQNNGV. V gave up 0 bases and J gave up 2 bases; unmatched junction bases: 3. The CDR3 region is CASSLDRGQAYEQYF. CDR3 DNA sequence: TGTGCCAGCAGCTTAGATAGGGGACAGGCCTACGAGCAGTACTTC.

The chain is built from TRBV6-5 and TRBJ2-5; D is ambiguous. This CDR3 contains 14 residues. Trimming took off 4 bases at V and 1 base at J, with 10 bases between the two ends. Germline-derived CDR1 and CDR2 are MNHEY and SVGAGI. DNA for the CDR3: TGTGCCAGCAGTTCCACGGGCCGCCAAGAGACCCAGTACTTC. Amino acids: CASSSTGRQETQYF.

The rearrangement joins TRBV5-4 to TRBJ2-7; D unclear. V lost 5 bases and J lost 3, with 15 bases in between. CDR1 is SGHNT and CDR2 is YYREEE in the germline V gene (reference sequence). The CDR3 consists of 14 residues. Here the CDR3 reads CASSLIPGDYEQYF. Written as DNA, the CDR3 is TGTGCCAGCAGTCTTATTCCCGGCGACTACGAGCAGTACTTC. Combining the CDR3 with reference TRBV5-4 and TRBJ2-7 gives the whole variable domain ETGVTQSPTHLIKTRGQQVTLRCSSQSGHNTVSWYQQALGQGPQFIFQYYREEENGRGNFPPRFSGLQFPNYSSELNVNALELDDSALYLCASSLIPGDYEQYFGPGTRLTVT.

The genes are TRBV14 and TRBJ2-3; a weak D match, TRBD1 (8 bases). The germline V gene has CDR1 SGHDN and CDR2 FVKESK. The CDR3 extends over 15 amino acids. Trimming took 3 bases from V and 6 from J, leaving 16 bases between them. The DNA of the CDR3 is TGTGCCAGCAGCCAGGGGGGGACAGGATGGGATACGCAGTATTTT. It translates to CASSQGGTGWDTQYF.

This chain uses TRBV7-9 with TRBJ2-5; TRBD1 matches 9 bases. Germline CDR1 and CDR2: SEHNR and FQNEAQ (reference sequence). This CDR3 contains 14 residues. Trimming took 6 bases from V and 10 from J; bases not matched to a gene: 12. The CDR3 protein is CASSGGQGVIGQYF. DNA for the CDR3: TGTGCCAGCAGTGGGGGACAGGGAGTTATTGGCCAGTACTTC.

Here the CDR3 DNA reads TGCGCCAGCAGCCACACACCAGCGAGCCAAGAGACCCAGTACTTC. This translates into CASSHTPASQETQYF. The chain joins TRBV4-3 to TRBJ2-5; no definite D call. The CDR3 is made up of 15 amino acids. The germline V gene encodes CDR1 LGHNA and CDR2 YSLEER. Trimming left V 3 bases short and J 1 base short, with 12 bases between.

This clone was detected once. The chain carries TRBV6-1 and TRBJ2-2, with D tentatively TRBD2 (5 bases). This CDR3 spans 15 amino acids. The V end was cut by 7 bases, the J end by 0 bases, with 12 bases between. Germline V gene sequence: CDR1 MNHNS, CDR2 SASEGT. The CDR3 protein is CASIFAGPNTGELFF. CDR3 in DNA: TGTGCCAGCATCTTTGCGGGCCCGAACACCGGGGAGCTGTTTTTT.

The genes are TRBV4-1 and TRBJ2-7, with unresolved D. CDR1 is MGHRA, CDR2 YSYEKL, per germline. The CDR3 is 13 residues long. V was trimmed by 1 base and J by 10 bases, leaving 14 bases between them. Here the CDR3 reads CASSQGAENQQYF. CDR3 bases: TGCGCCAGCAGCCAAGGGGCCGAGAATCAACAGTACTTC.

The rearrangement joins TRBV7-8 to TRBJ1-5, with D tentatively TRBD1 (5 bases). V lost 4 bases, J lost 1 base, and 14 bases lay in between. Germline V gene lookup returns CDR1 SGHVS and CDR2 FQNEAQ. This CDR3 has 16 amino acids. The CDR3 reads CASSSPSGPSNQPQHF. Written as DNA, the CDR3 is TGTGCCAGCAGCTCCCCCTCAGGGCCCAGCAATCAGCCCCAGCATTTT. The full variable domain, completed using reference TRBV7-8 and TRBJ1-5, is GAGVSQSPRYKVAKRGQDVALRCDPISGHVSLFWYQQALGQGPEFLTYFQNEAQLDKSGLPSDRFFAERPEGSVSTLKIQRTQQEDSAVYLCASSSPSGPSNQPQHFGDGTRLSIL.

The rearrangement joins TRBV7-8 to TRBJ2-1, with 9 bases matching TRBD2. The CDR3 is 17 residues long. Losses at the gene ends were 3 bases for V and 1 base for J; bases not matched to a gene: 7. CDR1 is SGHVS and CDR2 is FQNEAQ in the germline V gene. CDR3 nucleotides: TGTGCCAGCAGCTTCCTTGCGGGAGGGCGTTCCTACAATGAGCAGTTCTTC. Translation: CASSFLAGGRSYNEQFF.

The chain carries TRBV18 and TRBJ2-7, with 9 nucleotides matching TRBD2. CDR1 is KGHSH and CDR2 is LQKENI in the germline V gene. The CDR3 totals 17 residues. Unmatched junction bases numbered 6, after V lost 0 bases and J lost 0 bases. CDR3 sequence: CASSPPRLAGSSYEQYF. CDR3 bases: TGTGCCAGCTCACCACCCCGGCTAGCGGGAAGCTCCTACGAGCAGTACTTC.

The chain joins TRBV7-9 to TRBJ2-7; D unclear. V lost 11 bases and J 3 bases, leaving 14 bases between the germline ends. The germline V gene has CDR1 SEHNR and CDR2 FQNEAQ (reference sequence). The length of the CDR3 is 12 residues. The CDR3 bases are TGTGCCTGCGAAGGAAGGGACTACGAGCAGTACTTC. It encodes CACEGRDYEQYF.

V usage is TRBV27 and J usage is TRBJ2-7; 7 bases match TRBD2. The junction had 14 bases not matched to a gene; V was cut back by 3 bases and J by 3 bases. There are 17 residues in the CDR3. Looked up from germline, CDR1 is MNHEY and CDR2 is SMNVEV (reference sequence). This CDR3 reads CASSFGPGLAEIYEQYF. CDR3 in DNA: TGTGCCAGCAGTTTTGGGCCCGGGCTAGCGGAGATCTACGAGCAGTACTTC.

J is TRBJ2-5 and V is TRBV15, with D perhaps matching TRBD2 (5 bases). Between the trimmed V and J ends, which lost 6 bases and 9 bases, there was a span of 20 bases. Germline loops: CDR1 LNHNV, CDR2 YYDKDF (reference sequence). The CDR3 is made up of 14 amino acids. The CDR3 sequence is CATRDLVGAEAQYF. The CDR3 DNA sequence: TGTGCCACCAGAGACCTAGTGGGTGCGGAGGCCCAGTACTTC.